Sequencing of this T cell receptor beta chain was carried out in a study of shared clonotypes between healthy human individuals. On the study more broadly: The composition of the donors was a couple of women and a few men aged 18 to 49.

Assay runs were performed at deep level. For sorted subsets, 150 to 250 ng DNA per replicate equaled roughly 29,000 T cell genomes. Only in-frame clones appear in the TCRdb table, and some are missing; sequencing was by immunoSEQ multiplex PCR. The table has roughly 2,500,000 clones, over 85% seen once; the top ten hold about 0.34%. Points from the study as a whole: Clonotypes that were shared across a handful of donors made up around 5% of naive CD4 clonotypes.

As concerns this clone: Antigen unknown.

The receptor was derived from a man younger than 30 in good health. Some clones in this sample may be carry-over from other donors' samples. Sequenced sample: naive CD4+ T cells from PBMCs. The subset was: CD45RA+ positively selected.

The CDR3, as DNA: TGTGCCAGCAGCAACAGGGGTCCTAGCTCCTACGAGCAGTACTTC. Protein product: CASSNRGPSSYEQYF. This chain connects TRBV7-2 to TRBJ2-7; TRBD1 agrees at 7 bases. The germline V gene encodes CDR1 SGHTA and CDR2 FQGNSA. CDR3 length: 15 residues. Trimming at V came to 5 bases and at J to 0 bases, leaving 7 bases not matched to a gene.